This note documents a single TCR beta chain sequence. CDR1 is SQVTM, CDR2 ANQGSEA, per germline. The CDR3 is made up of 15 amino acids. The sample originates from a study of T cells expressing NK-cell markers. Study-level information: It was from sorted CD3+CD56+NKG2C+, CD3+CD56+NKG2C- and CD3+CD56-NKG2C+ T cells that TCR beta repertoires came.

Scientists made TCR beta cDNA using 5'RACE template switching with UMIs. Reprocessing the 5' RACE reads, TCRdb reports a single entry for every CDR3 protein and omits DNA. The sample table sets out 550,000 to 600,000 distinct CDR3 sequences. The TCR comes from a man aged 18 to 30 in good health. The chain links TRBV29-1 to TRBJ2-4; the D call of TRBD1 rests on TCRdb alone, since no DNA is present to check it. Sequences were obtained from blood T cells: a sorted CD56 or NKG2C T cell subset, CD4+ or CD8+ T cells, or bulk PBMC T cells (not recorded which). The chain's CDR3 is CSVEIKQGGKNIQYF.